The 9 T cell receptor beta chains in this list originate from one sample, sequenced in a study of beta chain features in type 1 diabetes (dated by TCRdb to 2016 to 2018). Library prep was done by the immunoSEQ multiplex PCR assay. The entire isolated RNA was reverse transcribed using the High Capacity cDNA Reverse Transcription Kit, and thus expressed TCRB transcripts were sequenced. TCRdb mirrors the immuneACCESS table, restricted to in-frame sequences. Some clones are absent from its copies; in checked studies, under half trace to an unresolved V gene, and the reason for the others is unknown. The sample table contains about 470,000 clones; only one count was recorded for approximately 31% of them. The ten largest clones represent 0.05% to 0.065% of the sample. The sequenced sample consisted of naive CD4+ T cells from blood. In light of the paper, this sample's cell subset or site label describes: true naive CD4+ T cells. The receptors shown here come from a man aged 18 to 30 in good health.

This clone has a handful of counts. This chain uses TRBV25-1 with TRBJ2-7; tentative D call: TRBD1 (6 bases). V was pared by 0 bases and J by 4 bases, with 13 bases between. Germline-derived CDR1 and CDR2 are MGHDK and SYGVNS. The CDR3 has 15 residues. CDR3 nucleotides: TGTGCCAGCAGTGAATATAGGACAGTCCCTTACGAGCAGTACTTC. It specifies CASSEYRTVPYEQYF.

This clone was detected only a few times. This chain uses TRBV29-1 with TRBJ2-5, with D perhaps TRBD2 (5 bases). Between the trimmed V and J ends, which lost 5 bases and 5 bases, there was a span of 12 bases. Germline V gene data show CDR1 as SQVTM and CDR2 as ANQGSEA. This CDR3 is 12 amino acids long. CDR3 loop: CSVRGFAETQYF. In DNA form, the CDR3 reads TGCAGCGTTAGAGGGTTCGCGGAGACCCAGTACTTC. The variable domain in full, with the rest retrieved from reference TRBV29-1 and TRBJ2-5, is SAVISQKPSRDICQRGTSLTIQCQVDSQVTMMFWYRQQPGQSLTLIATANQGSEATYESGFVIDKFPISRPNLTFSTLTVSNMSPEDSSIYLCSVRGFAETQYFGPGTRLLVL.

This clone was seen a few times. The V gene is TRBV5-1, the J gene TRBJ2-7, with 9 bases identical to TRBD1. The CDR3 covers 13 residues. The trim removed 5 bases at V and 6 bases at J, leaving 6 bases unmatched. Germline assignment: CDR1 SGHRS and CDR2 YFSETQ. CDR3 sequence (DNA): TGCGCCAGCAGAGCGGACAGGGGATTCGAGCAGTACTTC. This encodes CASRADRGFEQYF.

This chain connects TRBV30 to TRBJ1-1, with 8 bases fitting TRBD1. Trimming took 4 bases from V and 3 from J; bases not matched to a gene: 1. Germline V lookup: CDR1 GTSNPN, CDR2 SVGIG (reference sequence). The CDR3 has 12 residues. The CDR3 DNA reads TGTGCCTGGACGGACAGGGACACTGAAGCTTTCTTT. This codes for CAWTDRDTEAFF. The variable domain in full, with the rest retrieved from reference TRBV30 and TRBJ1-1, is SQTIHQWPATLVQPVGSPLSLECTVEGTSNPNLYWYRQAAGRGLQLLFYSVGIGQISSEVPQNLSASRPQDRQFILSSKKLLLSDSGFYLCAWTDRDTEAFFGQGTRLTVV.

This clone was seen a few times. V and J are TRBV18 and TRBJ2-7, with a possible D match to TRBD2 (6 bases). This CDR3 is built from 14 residues. V dropped 6 bases and J dropped 3 bases, with 15 bases sitting between them. The V gene's germline CDR1 is KGHSH and CDR2 LQKENI. In nucleotides, the CDR3 is TGTGCCAGCTCGCGCGGGACCAAAGACTACGAGCAGTACTTC. Translated, it gives CASSRGTKDYEQYF.

The chain joins TRBV2 to TRBJ2-7; possible D gene TRBD2, 6 bases. V shed 6 bases and J shed 0 bases, with 15 bases lying between them. The CDR3 sequence is 15 residues long. Germline loops: CDR1 SNHLY, CDR2 FYNNEI. The CDR3 sequence: CASSARDSSSYEQYF. In DNA, the CDR3 is TGTGCCAGCAGCGCGAGGGACTCTAGCTCCTACGAGCAGTACTTC.

Notes on this clone: Other DNA sequences of this sample code for an identical CDR3. V gene TRBV5-1 combines with J gene TRBJ2-5; 7 nucleotides match TRBD1. Germline lookup yields CDR1 SGHRS and CDR2 YFSETQ. J lost 3 bases, V lost 5 bases, and 10 bases had no gene match. This CDR3 contains 15 residues. The chain's CDR3 is CASSWTGTEEETQYF. Here the CDR3 DNA reads TGCGCCAGCAGTTGGACCGGGACAGAGGAAGAGACCCAGTACTTC.

The chain links TRBV7-2 to TRBJ2-2; TRBD1 agrees at 7 bases. The CDR3 sequence is 15 residues long. V dropped 5 bases and J dropped 6; count of bases not matched to a gene: 9. Germline CDR1 reads SGHTA; CDR2 reads FQGNSA. Here the CDR3 DNA reads TGTGCCAGCAGCCTTACAGGGGTCAACTCCGGGGAGCTGTTTTTT. This encodes CASSLTGVNSGELFF. The variable domain in full, with the rest retrieved from reference TRBV7-2 and TRBJ2-2, is GAGVSQSPSNKVTEKGKDVELRCDPISGHTALYWYRQSLGQGLEFLIYFQGNSAPDKSGLPSDRFSAERTGGSVSTLTIQRTQQEDSAVYLCASSLTGVNSGELFFGEGSRLTVL.

The chain has TRBV7-6 and TRBJ1-2; TRBD1 is a possible D gene (6 bases). Germline lookup yields CDR1 SGHVS and CDR2 FNYEAQ. The CDR3 loop spans 13 amino acids. V gave up 5 bases and J gave up 7 bases, with 14 bases separating them. The CDR3 nucleotides read TGTGCCAGCAGCCGAGCCAGGGGTGGTGGCTACACCTTC. Protein product: CASSRARGGGYTF.